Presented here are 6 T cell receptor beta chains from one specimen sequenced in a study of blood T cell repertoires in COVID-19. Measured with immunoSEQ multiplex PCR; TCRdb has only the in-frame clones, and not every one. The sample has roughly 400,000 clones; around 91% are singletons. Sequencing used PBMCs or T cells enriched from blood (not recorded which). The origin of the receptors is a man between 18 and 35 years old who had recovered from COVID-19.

CDR3 amino acids: CASSLGLSNQPQHF. The DNA for the CDR3 is TGTGCCAGCAGCTTGGGACTGAGCAATCAGCCCCAGCATTTT. The chain combines TRBV5-8 with TRBJ1-5; no reliable D call. The CDR3 extends over 14 amino acids. Germline V CDR1 and CDR2: SGHTS, YDEGEE. Trimming took 0 bases from V and 1 from J, leaving 5 bases between them. Using reference TRBV5-8 and TRBJ1-5 for the parts outside the CDR3, the full variable domain is EAGVTQSPTHLIKTRGQQATLRCSPISGHTSVYWYQQALGLGLQFLLWYDEGEERNRGNFPPRFSGRQFPNYSSELNVNALELEDSALYLCASSLGLSNQPQHFGDGTRLSIL.

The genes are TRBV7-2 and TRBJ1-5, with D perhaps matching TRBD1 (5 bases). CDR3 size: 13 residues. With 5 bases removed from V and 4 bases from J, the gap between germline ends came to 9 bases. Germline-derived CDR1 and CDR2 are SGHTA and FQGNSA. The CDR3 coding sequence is TGTGCCAGCAGCATTACAGGAAATCAGCCCCAGCATTTT. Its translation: CASSITGNQPQHF.

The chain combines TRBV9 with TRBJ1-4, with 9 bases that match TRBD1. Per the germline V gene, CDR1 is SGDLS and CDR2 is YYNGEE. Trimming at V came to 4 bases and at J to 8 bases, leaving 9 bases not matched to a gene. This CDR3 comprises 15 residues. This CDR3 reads CASSPRDRAVEKLFF. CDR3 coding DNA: TGTGCCAGCAGCCCCCGGGACAGGGCGGTGGAAAAACTGTTTTTT. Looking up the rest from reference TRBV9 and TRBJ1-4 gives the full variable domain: DSGVTQTPKHLITATGQRVTLRCSPRSGDLSVYWYQQSLDQGLQFLIQYYNGEERAKGNILERFSAQQFPDLHSELNLSSLELGDSALYFCASSPRDRAVEKLFFGSGTQLSVL.

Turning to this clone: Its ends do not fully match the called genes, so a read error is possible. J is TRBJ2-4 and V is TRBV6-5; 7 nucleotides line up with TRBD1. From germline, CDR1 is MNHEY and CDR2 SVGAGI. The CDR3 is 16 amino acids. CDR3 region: CASSYRGLRAQNIQYF. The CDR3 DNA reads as TGTGCCAGCAGTTACAGGGGGCTCCGAGCCCAAAACATTCAGTACTTC.

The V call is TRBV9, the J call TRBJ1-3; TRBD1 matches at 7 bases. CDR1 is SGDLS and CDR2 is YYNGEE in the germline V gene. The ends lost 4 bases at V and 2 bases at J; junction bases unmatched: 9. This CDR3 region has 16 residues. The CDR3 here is CASSTRQGLAGNTIYF. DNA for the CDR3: TGTGCCAGCAGCACCCGACAGGGATTGGCTGGAAACACCATATATTTT. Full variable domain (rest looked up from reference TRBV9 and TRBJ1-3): DSGVTQTPKHLITATGQRVTLRCSPRSGDLSVYWYQQSLDQGLQFLIQYYNGEERAKGNILERFSAQQFPDLHSELNLSSLELGDSALYFCASSTRQGLAGNTIYFGEGSWLTVV.

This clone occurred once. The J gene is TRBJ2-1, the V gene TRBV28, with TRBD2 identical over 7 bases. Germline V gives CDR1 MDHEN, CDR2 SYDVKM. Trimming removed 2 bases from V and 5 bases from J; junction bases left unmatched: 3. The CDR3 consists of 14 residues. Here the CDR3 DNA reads TGTGCCAGCAGTTTAAGCGGGACCAACAATGAGCAGTTCTTC. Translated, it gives CASSLSGTNNEQFF.